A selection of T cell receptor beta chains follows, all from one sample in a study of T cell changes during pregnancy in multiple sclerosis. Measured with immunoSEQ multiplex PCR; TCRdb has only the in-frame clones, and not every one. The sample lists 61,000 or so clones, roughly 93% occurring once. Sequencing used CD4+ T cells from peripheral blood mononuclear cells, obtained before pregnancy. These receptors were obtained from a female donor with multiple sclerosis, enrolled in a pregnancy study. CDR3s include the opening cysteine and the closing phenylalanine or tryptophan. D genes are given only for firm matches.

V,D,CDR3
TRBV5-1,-,CASSSPPGEGTPPYEQYF
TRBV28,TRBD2,CASTTPGTSGREYF
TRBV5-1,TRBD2,CASSFASGRFSDTQYF
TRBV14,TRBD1,CASSPLATGLNTEAFF
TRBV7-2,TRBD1,CASSLVTGGNYGYTF
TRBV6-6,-,CASSRRGEVKTGELFF
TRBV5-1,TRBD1,CASSLGQGASPGYTF
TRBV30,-,CAWDAMGGQPQHF
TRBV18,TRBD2,CASSPGTSGGNEQYF
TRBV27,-,CASSLAGSNQPQHF
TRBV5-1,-,CASSLVEGATQYF
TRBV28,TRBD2,CASSATSGSGETQYF
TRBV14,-,CASSQWGDEQYF
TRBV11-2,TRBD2,CASSYGLAGYTGELFF
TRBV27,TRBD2,CASEARSSGLRNEQFF
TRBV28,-,CASSSRQPPHYGYTF
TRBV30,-,CAWSVGRGPYEQYF
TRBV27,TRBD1,CASSLSPTGATDEQYF
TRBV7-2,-,CASSRENTEAFF
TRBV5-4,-,CASSSRATGELFF
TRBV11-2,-,CASSLVYFQETQYF
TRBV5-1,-,CASSLDRIMADTQYF
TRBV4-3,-,CASRGGNWGEKLFF
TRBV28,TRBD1,CACGQGYGYTF
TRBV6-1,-,CASSTASSYNEQFF
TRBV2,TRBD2,CASRELAGGVGTQYF
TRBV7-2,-,CASSLEGRLTDTQYF
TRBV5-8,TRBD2,CASSSLGGPYNEQFF
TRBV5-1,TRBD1,CASSEDRGRLNGYTF
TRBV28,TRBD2,CASSMLGLAGEEDTQYF
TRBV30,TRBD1,CAWSRTGGNYGYTF
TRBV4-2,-,CASSQDRGMGTEAFF
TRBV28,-,CASSSWPGEAFF
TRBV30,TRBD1,CAWSGNYRTGLYYEQYF
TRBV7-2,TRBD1,CASSLDNRGRSGYTF